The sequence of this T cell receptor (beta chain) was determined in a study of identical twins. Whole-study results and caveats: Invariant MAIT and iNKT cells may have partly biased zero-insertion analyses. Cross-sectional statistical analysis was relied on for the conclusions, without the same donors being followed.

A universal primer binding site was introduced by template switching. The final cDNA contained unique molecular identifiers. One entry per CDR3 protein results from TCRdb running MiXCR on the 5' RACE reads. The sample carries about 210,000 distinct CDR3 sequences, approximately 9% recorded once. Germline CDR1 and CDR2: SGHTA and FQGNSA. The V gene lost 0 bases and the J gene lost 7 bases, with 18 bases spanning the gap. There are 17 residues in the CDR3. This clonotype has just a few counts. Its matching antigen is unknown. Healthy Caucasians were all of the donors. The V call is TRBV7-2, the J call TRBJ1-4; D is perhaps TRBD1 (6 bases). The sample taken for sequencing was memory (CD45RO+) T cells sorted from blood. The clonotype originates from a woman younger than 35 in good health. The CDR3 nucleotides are TGTGCCAGCAGCTTAGCGCGGGGGCGGCGCACGGGTGAAAAACTGTTTTTT. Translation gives CASSLARGRRTGEKLFF. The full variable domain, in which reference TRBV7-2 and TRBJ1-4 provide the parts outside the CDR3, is GAGVSQSPSNKVTEKGKDVELRCDPISGHTALYWYRQSLGQGLEFLIYFQGNSAPDKSGLPSDRFSAERTGGSVSTLTIQRTQQEDSAVYLCASSLARGRRTGEKLFFGSGTQLSVL.